Presented here are 6 T cell receptor beta chains from one specimen sequenced in a study of PD-1 blockade in classical Hodgkin lymphoma. Measured with immunoSEQ multiplex PCR; TCRdb has only the in-frame clones, and not every one. Of around 30,000 clones listed, approximately 90% are singletons. Noted time point: newly diagnosed, previously untreated cHL patient sample. What was sequenced was peripheral blood mononuclear cells (PBMCs). All receptors come from a human donor with classical Hodgkin lymphoma.

The chain employs TRBV28 and TRBJ2-5; 9 bases are a match to TRBD2. Per the germline V gene, CDR1 is MDHEN and CDR2 is SYDVKM. The CDR3 consists of 15 residues. Trimming at V came to 4 bases and at J to 4 bases, leaving 7 bases not matched to a gene. CDR3 bases: TGTGCCAGCAGTTGGATAGCGGGAGCTGGAGAGACCCAGTACTTC. As protein: CASSWIAGAGETQYF.

This chain uses TRBV5-1 with TRBJ1-4; D remains ambiguous. Germline CDR1 SGHRS, CDR2 YFSETQ. The V and J ends lost 2 bases and 6 bases respectively, with 11 bases between them. The CDR3 contains 14 residues. CDR3 DNA sequence: TGCGCCAGCAGCTTTACAACGGCCGATGAAAAACTGTTTTTT. Its translation: CASSFTTADEKLFF.

This chain joins TRBV11-3 and TRBJ2-5, with 8 positions matching TRBD2. The CDR3 spans 16 residues. The V gene end was trimmed by 3 bases and the J gene end by 5 bases; junction bases not matched to a gene: 11. Germline V CDR1 and CDR2: SGHNT, YENEEA. Here the CDR3 reads CASSFGREGALETQYF. The CDR3 DNA is TGTGCCAGCAGCTTCGGACGGGAGGGAGCTTTGGAGACCCAGTACTTC. Full variable domain (remainder filled in from reference TRBV11-3 and TRBJ2-5): EAGVVQSPRYKIIEKKQPVAFWCNPISGHNTLYWYLQNLGQGPELLIRYENEEAVDDSQLPKDRFSAERLKGVDSTLKIQPAELGDSAVYLCASSFGREGALETQYFGPGTRLLVL.

This clone appeared a few times. The CDR3 is CASRTQGFQPQHF. In nucleotides, the CDR3 is TGTGCCAGCAGGACTCAGGGTTTTCAGCCCCAGCATTTT. This chain joins TRBV6-1 and TRBJ1-5, with D maybe TRBD1 (5 bases). The CDR3 runs 13 residues. Trimming removed 6 bases from V and 6 bases from J, with 12 bases in between. Germline V lookup: CDR1 MNHNS, CDR2 SASEGT.

The rearrangement uses TRBV29-1 and TRBJ2-7; 9 positions agree with TRBD2. Trimming cost V 2 bases and J 5 bases; bases outside gene matches: 7. This CDR3 is built from 14 residues. From germline, CDR1 is SQVTM and CDR2 ANQGSEA. In DNA, the CDR3 is TGCAGCGTTGAAAGTCCTAGCGGGATTAACGAGCAGTACTTC. Its translation: CSVESPSGINEQYF.

This chain links TRBV5-1 with TRBJ2-1, with D perhaps assigned TRBD1 or TRBD2 (7 bases each). The CDR3 is made up of 14 amino acids. The V gene's germline CDR1 is SGHRS and CDR2 YFSETQ. V gave up 7 bases and J gave up 9 bases, with 20 bases separating them. The CDR3 bases are TGCGCCAGCGCCGTGGGAGGGGGCGAGGGTGAGCAGTTCTTC. Protein: CASAVGGGEGEQFF.